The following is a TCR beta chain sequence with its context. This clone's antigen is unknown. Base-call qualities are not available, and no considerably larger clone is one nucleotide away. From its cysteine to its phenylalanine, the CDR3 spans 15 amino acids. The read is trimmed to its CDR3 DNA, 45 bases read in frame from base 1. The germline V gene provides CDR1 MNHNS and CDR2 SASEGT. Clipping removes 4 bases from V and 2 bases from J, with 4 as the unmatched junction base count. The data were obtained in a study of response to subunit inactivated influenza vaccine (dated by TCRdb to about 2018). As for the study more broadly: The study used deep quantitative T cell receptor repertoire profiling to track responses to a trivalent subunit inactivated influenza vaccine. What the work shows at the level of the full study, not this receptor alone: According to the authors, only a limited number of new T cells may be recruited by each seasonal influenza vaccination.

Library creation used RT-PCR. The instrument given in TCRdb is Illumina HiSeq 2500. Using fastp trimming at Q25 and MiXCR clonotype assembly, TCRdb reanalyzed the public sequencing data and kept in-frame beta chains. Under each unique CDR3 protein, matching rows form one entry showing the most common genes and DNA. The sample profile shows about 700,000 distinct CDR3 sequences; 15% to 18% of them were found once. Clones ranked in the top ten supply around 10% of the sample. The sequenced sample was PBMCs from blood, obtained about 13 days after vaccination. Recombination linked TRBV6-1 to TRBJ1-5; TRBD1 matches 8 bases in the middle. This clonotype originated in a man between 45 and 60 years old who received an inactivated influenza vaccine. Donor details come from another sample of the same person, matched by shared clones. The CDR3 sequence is CASSVGQGRNQPQHF. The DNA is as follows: TGTGCCAGCAGTGTCGGACAGGGTCGCAATCAGCCCCAGCATTTT.